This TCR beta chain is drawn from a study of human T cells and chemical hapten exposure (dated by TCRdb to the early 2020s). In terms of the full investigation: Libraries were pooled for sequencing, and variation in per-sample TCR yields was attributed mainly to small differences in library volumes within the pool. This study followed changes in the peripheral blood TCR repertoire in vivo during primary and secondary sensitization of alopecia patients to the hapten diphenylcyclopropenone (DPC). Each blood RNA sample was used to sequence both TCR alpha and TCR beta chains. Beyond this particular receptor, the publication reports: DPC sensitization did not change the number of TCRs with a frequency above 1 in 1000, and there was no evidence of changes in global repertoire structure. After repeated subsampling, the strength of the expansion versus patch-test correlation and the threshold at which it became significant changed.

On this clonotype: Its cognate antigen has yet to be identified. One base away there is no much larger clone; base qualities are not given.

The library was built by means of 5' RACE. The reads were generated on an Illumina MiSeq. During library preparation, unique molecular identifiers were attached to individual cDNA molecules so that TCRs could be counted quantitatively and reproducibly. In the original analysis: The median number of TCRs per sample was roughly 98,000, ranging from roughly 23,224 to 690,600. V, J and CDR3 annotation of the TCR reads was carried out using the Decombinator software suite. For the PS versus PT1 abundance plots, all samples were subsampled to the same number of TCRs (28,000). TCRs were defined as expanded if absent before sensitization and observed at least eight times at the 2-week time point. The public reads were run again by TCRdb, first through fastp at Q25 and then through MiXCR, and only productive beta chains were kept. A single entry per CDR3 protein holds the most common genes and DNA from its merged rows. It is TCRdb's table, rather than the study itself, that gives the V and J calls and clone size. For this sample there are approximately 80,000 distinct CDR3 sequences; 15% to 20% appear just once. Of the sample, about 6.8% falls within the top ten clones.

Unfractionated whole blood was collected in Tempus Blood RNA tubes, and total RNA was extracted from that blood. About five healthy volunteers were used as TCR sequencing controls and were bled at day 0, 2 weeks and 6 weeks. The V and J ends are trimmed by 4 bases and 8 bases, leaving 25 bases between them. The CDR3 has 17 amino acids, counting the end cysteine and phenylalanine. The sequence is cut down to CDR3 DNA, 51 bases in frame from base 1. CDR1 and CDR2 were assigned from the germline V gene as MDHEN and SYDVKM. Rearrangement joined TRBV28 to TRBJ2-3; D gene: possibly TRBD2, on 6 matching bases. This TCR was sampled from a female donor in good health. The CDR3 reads CASSSSISGDLMGTQYF. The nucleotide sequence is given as TGTGCCAGCAGTTCTTCAATCTCCGGGGACTTGATGGGTACGCAGTATTTT.